The sequence of this T cell receptor (beta chain) was determined in a study of T cells after yellow fever vaccination. Whole-study context: SMART-Seq v4 Ultra Low Input prepared the low-cell-number fractions. Study-level results: Of the clonotypes, a small share occurred in both CD4 and CD8 compartments.

CDR3 length equals 14 residues. Trimming shortened V by 2 bases and J by 6 bases, and 11 bases separated the two germline ends. CDR1 is MNHEY, CDR2 SVGEGT, per germline. They built TCR cDNA with 5'RACE template switching, a step that put in a universal primer site and UMIs. TCRdb re-analysed the 5' RACE reads in MiXCR, keeping a single row per CDR3 protein. The sample carries hundreds of thousands of distinct CDR3 sequences, around 20% recorded once. Remarks on this clonotype: Its specificity is unknown.

Here the sequenced sample was PBMCs, taken before the yellow fever booster vaccination. The V call is TRBV6-2 or TRBV6-3, the J call TRBJ1-5; no reliable D call. The sequence derives from a man between 18 and 35 years old who received the YFV17D yellow fever vaccine. CDR3 in DNA: TGTGCCAGCAGTTACACCCGTTCCGTTCAGCCCCAGCATTTT. Residues: CASSYTRSVQPQHF.